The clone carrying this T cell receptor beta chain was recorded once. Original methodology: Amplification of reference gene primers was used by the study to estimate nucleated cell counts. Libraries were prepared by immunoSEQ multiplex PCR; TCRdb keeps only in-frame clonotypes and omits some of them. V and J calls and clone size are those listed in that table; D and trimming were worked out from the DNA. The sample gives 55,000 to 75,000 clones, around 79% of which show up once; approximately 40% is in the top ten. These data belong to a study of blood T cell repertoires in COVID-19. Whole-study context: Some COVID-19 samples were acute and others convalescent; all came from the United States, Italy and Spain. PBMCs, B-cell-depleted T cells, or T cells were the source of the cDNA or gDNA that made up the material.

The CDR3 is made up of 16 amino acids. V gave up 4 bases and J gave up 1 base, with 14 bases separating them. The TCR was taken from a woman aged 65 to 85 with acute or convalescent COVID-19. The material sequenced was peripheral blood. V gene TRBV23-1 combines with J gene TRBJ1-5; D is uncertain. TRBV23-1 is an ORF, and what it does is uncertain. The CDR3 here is CASSPPTTKSNQPQHF. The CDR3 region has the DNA TGCGCCAGCAGTCCTCCGACGACAAAGAGCAATCAGCCCCAGCATTTT.